The 27 T cell receptor beta chains reported below all come from one sample, sequenced in a study of cytomegalovirus exposure and HLA in healthy donors. Both 60 Vbeta primers and 13 Jbeta primers went into the PCR. Using immunoSEQ multiplex PCR, the repertoire was profiled, and TCRdb retains in-frame clones only, with some absent. The sample has 110,000 to 150,000 clones, approximately 83% seen once; the top ten hold around 1.9%. The sample taken for sequencing was PBMCs. These TCRs come from a middle-aged woman in good health and CMV-seronegative.

The rearrangement links TRBV6-1 to TRBJ1-1; D not resolved. The CDR3 contains 15 residues. V was trimmed by 2 bases and J by 1 base, leaving 11 bases between them. Germline CDR1 is MNHNS and CDR2 is SASEGT. The CDR3 protein is CASSERWAPNTEAFF. In DNA form, the CDR3 reads TGTGCCAGCAGTGAACGTTGGGCTCCGAACACTGAAGCTTTCTTT.

The count of this clone is one. CDR3 region: CASSLRKGEKLFF. The CDR3 nucleotides read TGTGCCAGCAGCTTAAGGAAGGGGGAGAAACTGTTTTTT. This chain joins TRBV7-6 and TRBJ1-4, with D possibly being TRBD1 (6 bases). V was shortened by 2 bases and J by 11 bases, with 12 bases between the two germline ends. This CDR3 is 13 amino acids long. The germline V gene encodes CDR1 SGHVS and CDR2 FNYEAQ. The full variable domain, in which reference TRBV7-6 and TRBJ1-4 provide the parts outside the CDR3, is GAGVSQSPRYKVTKRGQDVALRCDPISGHVSLYWYRQALGQGPEFLTYFNYEAQQDKSGLPNDRFSAERPEGSISTLTIQRTEQRDSAMYRCASSLRKGEKLFFGSGTQLSVL.

The V and J genes are TRBV11-2 and TRBJ2-7, with 12 nucleotides matching TRBD2. Germline V gene lookup returns CDR1 SGHAT and CDR2 FQNNGV. V dropped 5 bases and J dropped 2; count of bases not matched to a gene: 4. The CDR3 is 15 residues long. CDR3 in amino acids: CASSRLAGAPYEQYF. DNA of the CDR3: TGTGCCAGCAGCCGACTAGCGGGAGCCCCCTACGAGCAGTACTTC.

The chain combines TRBV7-6 with TRBJ2-1; 9 bases are a match to TRBD2. With 5 bases clipped from V and 0 bases from J, the junction kept 5 bases outside the gene matches. The CDR3 is made up of 16 amino acids. The germline gives CDR1 SGHVS, CDR2 FNYEAQ. Here the CDR3 DNA reads TGTGCCAGCAGCGGCGATAGCGGGAGCTCCTACAATGAGCAGTTCTTC. This codes for CASSGDSGSSYNEQFF.

This chain joins TRBV6-6 and TRBJ2-4, with 11 bases aligning to TRBD1. The length of the CDR3 is 16 residues. After removal of 6 bases from V and 3 bases from J, the junction contained 7 bases not matched to a gene. Germline values: CDR1 MNHNY, CDR2 SVGAGI (reference sequence). The CDR3, as DNA: TGTGCCAGCAGCCAGGACAGGGGGCGAGGCAAAAACATTCAGTACTTC. Residues: CASSQDRGRGKNIQYF.

This chain uses TRBV18 with TRBJ1-4; no reliable D call. The V end was cut by 6 bases, the J end by 3 bases, with 14 bases between. CDR1 and CDR2 from the germline V gene are KGHSH and LQKENI. This CDR3 is built from 15 residues. The chain's CDR3 is CASSPPGRANEKLFF. The CDR3 DNA reads as TGTGCCAGCTCCCCTCCGGGGAGGGCTAATGAAAAACTGTTTTTT.

This clone was seen more than once but under ten times. The rearrangement joins TRBV14 to TRBJ2-7, with 9 bases fitting TRBD1. Germline V gene lookup returns CDR1 SGHDN and CDR2 FVKESK. Unmatched junction bases numbered 0, after V lost 1 base and J lost 2 bases. The CDR3 is 14 amino acids. The CDR3 region is CASSQGTGAYEQYF. CDR3 coding DNA: TGTGCCAGCAGCCAAGGGACAGGGGCCTACGAGCAGTACTTC.

This chain connects TRBV21-1 to TRBJ2-5; the table gives TRBD2 as D, unverified against the DNA. TRBV21-1 is reported as a pseudogene. The CDR3 totals 18 residues. CDR3 sequence: CARGPGTSGGQNQETQYF. The CDR3 DNA follows: TGTGCCAGGGGACCCGGGACTAGCGGGGGGCAGAACCAAGAGACCCAGTACTTC.

The chain links TRBV28 to TRBJ1-2, with 7 nucleotides matching TRBD1. Germline CDR1 reads MDHEN; CDR2 reads SYDVKM. This CDR3 region has 15 residues. The V gene end was trimmed by 5 bases and the J gene end by 2 bases; junction bases not matched to a gene: 8. The CDR3 DNA sequence: TGTGCCAGCAGTCAAACGGGACAGCCAAACTATGGCTACACCTTC. Protein sequence: CASSQTGQPNYGYTF.

The chain has TRBV11-2 and TRBJ2-2, with 7 bases aligning to TRBD2. The CDR3 covers 16 residues. Germline CDR1 reads SGHAT; CDR2 reads FQNNGV. After removal of 1 base from V and 3 bases from J, the junction contained 5 bases not matched to a gene. The CDR3 sequence: CASSLGGTIHTGELFF. CDR3 coding DNA: TGTGCCAGCAGCTTAGGTGGGACTATCCACACCGGGGAGCTGTTTTTT.

The chain uses TRBV5-4 and TRBJ1-1; the match to TRBD1 covers 9 bases. Trimming at V came to 4 bases and at J to 4 bases, leaving 8 bases not matched to a gene. The CDR3 has 15 residues. CDR1 and CDR2 (germline): SGHNT, YYREEE (reference sequence). The CDR3 sequence: CASSLNRGQGTEAFF. The CDR3 DNA sequence: TGTGCCAGCAGCCTAAACAGGGGGCAAGGCACTGAAGCTTTCTTT.

The rearrangement links TRBV9 to TRBJ2-1, with 11 bases lining up with TRBD1. The CDR3 covers 17 residues. The J segment lost 1 base and the V segment lost 4 bases, leaving 7 bases of the junction unmatched. Germline CDR1 reads SGDLS; CDR2 reads YYNGEE. CDR3 region: CASSRAGTGGSYNEQFF. The CDR3 coding sequence is TGTGCCAGCAGCCGAGCAGGGACAGGGGGTTCCTACAATGAGCAGTTCTTC.

A note on this clone: Mismatch with germline at one junction end may stem from a read error. V and J are TRBV30 and TRBJ2-3; D possibly corresponds to TRBD2 (6 bases). Germline V lookup: CDR1 GTSNPN, CDR2 SVGIG (reference sequence). The CDR3 runs 14 residues. DNA of the CDR3: TGTGCCTGGACCGTGGGCCCGGGGGACTCTCTTTTGAATTTT. Protein: CAWTVGPGDSLLNF. The complete variable domain, with remaining parts taken from reference TRBV30 and TRBJ2-3, reads SQTIHQWPATLVQPVGSPLSLECTVEGTSNPNLYWYRQAAGRGLQLLFYSVGIGQISSEVPQNLSASRPQDRQFILSSKKLLLSDSGFYLCAWTVGPGDSLLNFGPGTRLTVL.

The V gene is TRBV2, the J gene TRBJ2-3; D is possibly TRBD2 (6 bases). The germline V gene encodes CDR1 SNHLY and CDR2 FYNNEI. Between the trimmed V and J ends, which lost 6 bases and 1 base, there was a span of 11 bases. The CDR3 has 14 amino acids. The CDR3 DNA reads as TGTGCCAGCAGGTGGACTAAGGGCACAGATACGCAGTATTTT. Amino acid sequence: CASRWTKGTDTQYF.

The chain recombines TRBV19 with TRBJ1-4, with 11 bases aligning to TRBD1. Germline CDR1 and CDR2: LNHDA and SQIVND (reference sequence). Losses at the gene ends were 6 bases for V and 1 base for J; bases not matched to a gene: 19. There are 21 residues in the CDR3. DNA of the CDR3: TGTGCCAGTAGCCTCCGGGACAGGGGGGATCAGGTCGAGGTAACTAATGAAAAACTGTTTTTT. It encodes CASSLRDRGDQVEVTNEKLFF.

CDR3 amino acids: CASSFPLRDRAPGYNEQFF. The CDR3 region has the DNA TGCGCCAGCAGCTTTCCCCTTCGCGACAGGGCCCCGGGGTACAATGAGCAGTTCTTC. The chain couples TRBV5-1 to TRBJ2-1; 7 nucleotides match TRBD1. This CDR3 comprises 19 residues. Germline CDR1 is SGHRS and CDR2 is YFSETQ. V dropped 2 bases and J dropped 4; count of bases not matched to a gene: 18.

Concerning this clone itself: One end of the junction fails to match germline, which may point to a read error. The J gene is TRBJ2-6, the V gene TRBV7-9, with 7 nucleotides matching TRBD1. The CDR3 sequence is 17 residues long. Germline V gene sequence: CDR1 SEHNR, CDR2 FQNEAQ (reference sequence). The CDR3 spells CSSSSRGFYSGANVLTF. CDR3 coding DNA: TGTTCCAGCAGCTCCAGGGGGTTTTACTCTGGGGCCAACGTCCTGACTTTC.

The gene calls are TRBV7-9 and TRBJ2-7; a weak D match, TRBD1 (6 bases). V was pared by 5 bases and J by 3 bases, with 14 bases between. Germline V gene sequence: CDR1 SEHNR, CDR2 FQNEAQ (reference sequence). The CDR3 loop spans 14 amino acids. The CDR3 bases are TGTGCCAGCAGCCCCTGGACAGCCAACTACGAGCAGTACTTC. This encodes CASSPWTANYEQYF.

The chain couples TRBV6-1 to TRBJ2-7; D gene unclear. The CDR3 loop spans 15 amino acids. Looked up from germline, CDR1 is MNHNS and CDR2 is SASEGT. Trimming took 0 bases from V and 1 from J, leaving 10 bases between them. CDR3 protein: CASSEAPDTSYEQYF. CDR3 DNA: TGTGCCAGCAGTGAAGCTCCCGACACATCCTACGAGCAGTACTTC.

The chain combines TRBV6-5 with TRBJ1-6; D is unclear. There are 13 residues in the CDR3. Between the trimmed V and J ends, which lost 5 bases and 10 bases, there was a span of 12 bases. The germline gives CDR1 MNHEY, CDR2 SVGAGI. CDR3 nucleotide sequence: TGTGCCAGCAGTCCGGCGATGAGGTCACCCCTCCACTTT. Its protein is CASSPAMRSPLHF.

The CDR3 loop reads CASSPTWSGWASGLGEQFF. In DNA form, the CDR3 reads TGTGCCAGCAGTCCCACTTGGAGCGGTTGGGCTAGCGGGTTGGGCGAGCAGTTCTTC. The chain links TRBV27 to TRBJ2-1; 8 nucleotides match TRBD2. The germline V gene encodes CDR1 MNHEY and CDR2 SMNVEV (reference sequence). Losses at the gene ends were 5 bases for V and 10 bases for J; bases not matched to a gene: 25. The CDR3 contains 19 residues.

The genes are TRBV28 and TRBJ2-5, with 12 bases lining up with TRBD2. This CDR3 has 18 amino acids. Germline V CDR1 and CDR2: MDHEN, SYDVKM. Unmatched junction bases numbered 13, after V lost 3 bases and J lost 5 bases. CDR3 DNA sequence: TGTGCCAGCAGTTTCCCCCACGGGACTAGCGGGCCGGAGGAGACCCAGTACTTC. It codes for CASSFPHGTSGPEETQYF.

J is TRBJ1-2 and V is TRBV7-9; TRBD1 agrees at 7 bases. CDR3 size: 16 residues. Losses at the gene ends were 4 bases for V and 3 bases for J; bases not matched to a gene: 11. Germline V gives CDR1 SEHNR, CDR2 FQNEAQ (reference sequence). CDR3 sequence (DNA): TGTGCCAGCAGCTCACTCCTTACCGGGACAGACTATGGCTACACCTTC. It codes for CASSSLLTGTDYGYTF.

CDR3 sequence reads: CASSEASASHNEQFF. Written as DNA, the CDR3 is TGTGCCAGCAGTGAAGCGAGCGCCAGCCACAATGAGCAGTTCTTC. V and J are TRBV6-1 and TRBJ2-1; D remains unclear. CDR1 is MNHNS and CDR2 is SASEGT in the germline V gene. The CDR3 runs 15 residues. V lost 0 bases to trimming and J lost 5 bases, with 11 bases between them.

The chain couples TRBV7-6 to TRBJ2-1, with TRBD1 identical over 9 bases. With 1 base clipped from V and 2 bases from J, the junction kept 3 bases outside the gene matches. Germline V gene lookup returns CDR1 SGHVS and CDR2 FNYEAQ. The CDR3 has 16 amino acids. In DNA, the CDR3 is TGTGCCAGCAGCTTAGGGGGACAGGGCGCCTACAATGAGCAGTTCTTC. Amino acid sequence: CASSLGGQGAYNEQFF.

The V gene is TRBV6-5, the J gene TRBJ2-7; the D gene is possibly TRBD1 (6 bases). The V gene lost 0 bases and the J gene lost 0 bases, with 12 bases spanning the gap. The CDR3 extends over 16 amino acids. Germline V gene data show CDR1 as MNHEY and CDR2 as SVGAGI. CDR3 DNA: TGTGCCAGCAGTTACTCGACGGGACATCTCTCCTACGAGCAGTACTTC. This translates into CASSYSTGHLSYEQYF.

This chain connects TRBV28 to TRBJ2-4, with TRBD2 as a possible D gene (6 bases). V was cut by 5 bases and J by 0 bases, with 29 bases left in between. The CDR3 has 21 residues. Germline CDR1 MDHEN, CDR2 SYDVKM. CDR3 amino acids: CASSEKITLATRLLAKNIQYF. DNA of the CDR3: TGTGCCAGCAGTGAAAAGATAACCCTAGCGACCCGATTATTAGCCAAAAACATTCAGTACTTC.